The 22 T cell receptor beta chains given below trace back to one sample, sequenced in a study of blood T cell repertoires in COVID-19. This table comes from immunoSEQ multiplex PCR, and its TCRdb copy is limited to in-frame clones, with some not included. This table has tens of thousands of clones, around nine tenths appearing once. What was sequenced was peripheral blood. These receptors were obtained from a human donor in a cohort sampled during active COVID-19.

The gene calls are TRBV14 and TRBJ2-1, with D perhaps TRBD1 (6 bases). The CDR3 loop spans 17 amino acids. Germline V gene data show CDR1 as SGHDN and CDR2 as FVKESK. V lost 0 bases to trimming and J lost 0 bases, with 12 bases between them. The CDR3 spells CASSQEQGFGSYNEQFF. The CDR3 DNA reads TGTGCCAGCAGCCAAGAACAGGGTTTTGGCTCCTACAATGAGCAGTTCTTC.

V and J are TRBV18 and TRBJ1-2, with 7 bases fitting TRBD1. The trim removed 3 bases at V and 10 bases at J, leaving 11 bases unmatched. The germline V gene encodes CDR1 KGHSH and CDR2 LQKENI. This CDR3 has 14 amino acids. The CDR3 DNA reads as TGTGCCAGCTCACCTCAGGGACAGCTCTACTCCTACACCTTC. It is translated as CASSPQGQLYSYTF. The whole variable domain, remainder taken from reference TRBV18 and TRBJ1-2, is NAGVMQNPRHLVRRRGQEARLRCSPMKGHSHVYWYRQLPEEGLKFMVYLQKENIIDESGMPKERFSAEFPKEGPSILRIQQVVRGDSAAYFCASSPQGQLYSYTFGSGTRLTVV.

This clone was seen a few times. V gene TRBV18 combines with J gene TRBJ1-6, with D uncertain. CDR3 length: 13 amino acids. Germline CDR1 is KGHSH and CDR2 is LQKENI. V was shortened by 5 bases and J by 10 bases, with 12 bases between the two germline ends. The CDR3 region has the DNA TGTGCCAGCTCAGCAGGCTCGGCCTCACCCCTCCACTTT. Protein: CASSAGSASPLHF. Supplemented by reference TRBV18 and TRBJ1-6, the full variable domain reads NAGVMQNPRHLVRRRGQEARLRCSPMKGHSHVYWYRQLPEEGLKFMVYLQKENIIDESGMPKERFSAEFPKEGPSILRIQQVVRGDSAAYFCASSAGSASPLHFGNGTRLTVT.

J is TRBJ2-7 and V is TRBV6-6; 7 positions agree with TRBD1. The CDR3 has 13 amino acids. V shed 6 bases, J shed 2 bases, and the junction held 4 bases outside the gene matches. Germline assignment: CDR1 MNHNY and CDR2 SVGAGI (reference sequence). In DNA form, the CDR3 reads TGTGCCAGCAGGACCGGGACAGCCTACGAGCAGTACTTC. This gives the protein CASRTGTAYEQYF.

The chain is built from TRBV7-9 and TRBJ2-7; the match to TRBD1 covers 8 bases. This CDR3 contains 16 residues. V shed 1 base and J 1 base; nucleotides not matched to a gene: 6. Per germline, CDR1 SEHNR and CDR2 FQNEAQ (reference sequence). CDR3 loop: CASSLEGQGGSYEQYF. CDR3 sequence (DNA): TGTGCCAGCAGCTTAGAAGGACAGGGAGGTTCCTACGAGCAGTACTTC.

The chain joins TRBV19 to TRBJ1-6; 7 bases are shared with TRBD1. The trim removed 4 bases at V and 6 bases at J, leaving 3 bases unmatched. The germline V gene has CDR1 LNHDA and CDR2 SQIVND (reference sequence). The CDR3 contains 14 residues. CDR3 DNA sequence: TGTGCCAGTAGTACAGGACAGGTTAATTCACCCCTCCACTTT. It specifies CASSTGQVNSPLHF.

This rearrangement joins TRBV27 to TRBJ2-7; 8 nucleotides line up with TRBD1. The CDR3 length is 14 residues. Germline lookup yields CDR1 MNHEY and CDR2 SMNVEV (reference sequence). V gave up 6 bases and J gave up 0 bases; unmatched junction bases: 4. CDR3 residues: CASRRQGSSYEQYF. In DNA, the CDR3 is TGTGCCAGCAGGCGACAGGGGAGCTCCTACGAGCAGTACTTC.

V gene TRBV7-2 combines with J gene TRBJ2-1; 10 bases align to TRBD1. The germline V gene has CDR1 SGHTA and CDR2 FQGNSA. Trimming cost V 5 bases and J 4 bases; bases outside gene matches: 11. The CDR3 sequence is 17 residues long. The CDR3, as DNA: TGTGCCAGCAGCCCACGACAGGGGGCGCGATTTTACAATGAGCAGTTCTTC. This encodes CASSPRQGARFYNEQFF.

The chain uses TRBV6-6 and TRBJ1-5; TRBD1 might be the D (5 bases). Trimming left V 6 bases short and J 0 bases short, with 12 bases between. This CDR3 region has 15 residues. In germline, CDR1 is MNHNY, CDR2 SVGAGI (reference sequence). The chain's CDR3 is CASRGGRNSNQPQHF. The CDR3 DNA is TGTGCCAGCAGGGGGGGACGGAATAGCAATCAGCCCCAGCATTTT.

The chain joins TRBV19 to TRBJ1-6, with 7 nucleotides matching TRBD1. V lost 5 bases and J lost 9; bases outside the gene matches: 10. CDR3 length: 15 residues. Germline V gene lookup returns CDR1 LNHDA and CDR2 SQIVND (reference sequence). The CDR3 here is CASSRTGTEGSPLHF. As DNA, the CDR3 is TGTGCCAGTAGTCGTACGGGGACAGAGGGTTCACCCCTCCACTTT.

This clone was recorded a few times. The V and J genes are TRBV6-4 and TRBJ1-1; possible D gene TRBD1, 6 bases. The ends were cut back, 8 bases at V and 1 base at J, with 11 bases in the middle. The V gene's germline CDR1 is MRHNA and CDR2 SNTAGT. This CDR3 has 13 residues. The CDR3 region has the DNA TGTGCCAGCGGTCAGGACAGGAACACTGAAGCTTTCTTT. Amino acids: CASGQDRNTEAFF.

The chain carries TRBV4-3 and TRBJ2-1; D might be TRBD2 (6 bases). CDR1 LGHNA and CDR2 YSLEER come from the germline V gene. Trimming took 3 bases from V and 2 from J, leaving 20 bases between them. The CDR3 runs to 18 residues. The CDR3 DNA is TGCGCCAGCAGCCACGGAACGGACGCGGGATGGACCTACAATGAGCAGTTCTTC. The encoded protein is CASSHGTDAGWTYNEQFF.

The chain combines TRBV6-2 or TRBV6-3 with TRBJ2-7; tentatively, D is TRBD2 (7 bases). V dropped 6 bases and J dropped 1 base, with 16 bases sitting between them. CDR1 is MNHEY and CDR2 is SVGEGT in the germline V gene. CDR3 size: 15 residues. CDR3 protein: CASSPRGAPSYEQYF. The CDR3 DNA sequence: TGTGCCAGCAGCCCTCGGGGGGCGCCGTCCTACGAGCAGTACTTC.

The chain couples TRBV6-5 to TRBJ1-1; TRBD1 aligns across 7 bases. The V gene end was trimmed by 6 bases and the J gene end by 2 bases; junction bases not matched to a gene: 3. CDR1 and CDR2 from the germline V gene are MNHEY and SVGAGI. This CDR3 has 13 amino acids. The CDR3 sequence: CASRDRVNTEAFF. The CDR3 nucleotides read TGTGCCAGCAGAGACAGGGTAAACACTGAAGCTTTCTTT.

This sequence joins TRBV18 and TRBJ2-1; the match to TRBD1 covers 9 bases. The CDR3 consists of 16 residues. J lost 3 bases, V lost 4 bases, and 7 bases had no gene match. Germline V CDR1 and CDR2: KGHSH, LQKENI. The CDR3 coding sequence is TGTGCCAGCTCACGATCCGGGACAGGGAACTACAATGAGCAGTTCTTC. Translated: CASSRSGTGNYNEQFF.

The chain uses TRBV7-2 and TRBJ1-1; D gene ambiguous. Germline V gene data show CDR1 as SGHTA and CDR2 as FQGNSA. V was cut by 3 bases and J by 2 bases, with 10 bases left in between. This CDR3 is built from 14 residues. The CDR3, as DNA: TGTGCCAGCAGCTTTTATTCCGGTAACACTGAAGCTTTCTTT. Translated: CASSFYSGNTEAFF.

J is TRBJ2-2 and V is TRBV25-1, with 7 bases that match TRBD1. Looked up from germline, CDR1 is MGHDK and CDR2 is SYGVNS. The CDR3 totals 15 residues. V gave up 5 bases and J gave up 3 bases; unmatched junction bases: 6. The CDR3: CASSSRGQHTGELFF. The CDR3 region has the DNA TGTGCCAGCAGTTCTAGGGGACAGCACACCGGGGAGCTGTTTTTT.

V gene TRBV6-6 combines with J gene TRBJ2-2; 10 nucleotides agree with TRBD1. CDR1 MNHNY and CDR2 SVGAGI come from the germline V gene (reference sequence). The V and J ends lost 6 bases and 7 bases, in that order; junction bases with no gene match: 5. The CDR3 loop spans 14 amino acids. CDR3 DNA sequence: TGTGCCAGCAGCCGTGGACAGGGGGTCGGGGAGCTGTTTTTT. It is translated as CASSRGQGVGELFF.

This clone was seen a few times. The chain uses TRBV11-2 and TRBJ1-2; D remains ambiguous. The germline V gene encodes CDR1 SGHAT and CDR2 FQNNGV. Trimming stripped 5 bases from V and 2 bases from J, with 9 bases between. This CDR3 contains 13 residues. This CDR3 is CASSRGSNYGYTF. Here the CDR3 DNA reads TGTGCCAGCAGCCGAGGCAGCAACTATGGCTACACCTTC.

The V and J genes are TRBV30 and TRBJ2-1, with TRBD2 matching 13 bases. Trimming removed 4 bases from V and 6 bases from J; junction bases left unmatched: 6. CDR3 length equals 15 residues. In germline, CDR1 is GTSNPN, CDR2 SVGIG (reference sequence). The CDR3 DNA reads TGTGCCTGGAATAGACTAGCGGGGGGATTCAATGAGCAGTTCTTC. It yields the protein CAWNRLAGGFNEQFF.

The chain joins TRBV24-1 to TRBJ2-1, with 8 bases that match TRBD1. V dropped 7 bases and J dropped 7; count of bases not matched to a gene: 11. Germline-derived CDR1 and CDR2 are KGHDR and SFDVKD. There are 15 residues in the CDR3. The CDR3 loop is CATSEGRGLQNEQFF. The CDR3 region has the DNA TGTGCCACCAGCGAGGGCAGGGGGCTTCAAAATGAGCAGTTCTTC.

The V gene is TRBV9, the J gene TRBJ2-7; 7 bases fit TRBD1. In germline, CDR1 is SGDLS, CDR2 YYNGEE. This CDR3 spans 14 amino acids. V lost 0 bases, J lost 7 bases, and 7 bases stayed unmatched. The CDR3 reads CASSVEGAPIEQYF. The CDR3 region has the DNA TGTGCCAGCAGCGTAGAGGGGGCTCCCATTGAGCAGTACTTC. Full variable domain (missing parts from reference TRBV9 and TRBJ2-7): DSGVTQTPKHLITATGQRVTLRCSPRSGDLSVYWYQQSLDQGLQFLIQYYNGEERAKGNILERFSAQQFPDLHSELNLSSLELGDSALYFCASSVEGAPIEQYFGPGTRLTVT.